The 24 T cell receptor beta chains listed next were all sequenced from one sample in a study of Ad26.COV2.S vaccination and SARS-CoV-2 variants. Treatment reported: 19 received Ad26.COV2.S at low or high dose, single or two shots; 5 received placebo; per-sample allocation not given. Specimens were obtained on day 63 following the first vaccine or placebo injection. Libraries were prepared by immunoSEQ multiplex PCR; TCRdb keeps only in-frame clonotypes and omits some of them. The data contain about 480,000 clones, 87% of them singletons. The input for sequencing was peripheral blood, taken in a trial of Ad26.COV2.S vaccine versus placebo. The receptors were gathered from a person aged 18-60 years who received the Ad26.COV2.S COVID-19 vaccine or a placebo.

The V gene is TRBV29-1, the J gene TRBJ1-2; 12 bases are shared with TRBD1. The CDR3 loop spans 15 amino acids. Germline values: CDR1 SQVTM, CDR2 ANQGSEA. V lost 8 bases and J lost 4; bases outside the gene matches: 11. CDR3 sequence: CSSGTGGLFGYGYTF. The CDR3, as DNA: TGCAGCTCCGGGACAGGGGGCCTTTTCGGCTATGGCTACACCTTC.

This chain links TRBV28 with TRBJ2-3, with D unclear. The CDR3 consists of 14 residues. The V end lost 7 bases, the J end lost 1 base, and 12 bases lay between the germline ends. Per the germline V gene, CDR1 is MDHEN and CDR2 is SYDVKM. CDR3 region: CASTERGGTDTQYF. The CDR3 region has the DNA TGTGCCAGCACCGAACGAGGTGGCACAGATACGCAGTATTTT.

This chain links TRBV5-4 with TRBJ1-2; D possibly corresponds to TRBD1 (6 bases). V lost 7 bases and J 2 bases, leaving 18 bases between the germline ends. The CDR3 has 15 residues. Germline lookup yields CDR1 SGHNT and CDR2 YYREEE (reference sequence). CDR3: CASGPKGRGNYGYTF. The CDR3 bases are TGTGCCAGCGGGCCCAAGGGCAGGGGCAACTATGGCTACACCTTC. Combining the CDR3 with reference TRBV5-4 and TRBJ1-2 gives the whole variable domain ETGVTQSPTHLIKTRGQQVTLRCSSQSGHNTVSWYQQALGQGPQFIFQYYREEENGRGNFPPRFSGLQFPNYSSELNVNALELDDSALYLCASGPKGRGNYGYTFGSGTRLTVV.

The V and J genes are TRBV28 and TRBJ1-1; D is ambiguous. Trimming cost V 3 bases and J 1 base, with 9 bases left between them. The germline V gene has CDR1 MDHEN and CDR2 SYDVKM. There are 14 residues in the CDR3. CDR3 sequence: CASSFYDRNTEAFF. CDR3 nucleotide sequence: TGTGCCAGCAGTTTTTACGACCGGAACACTGAAGCTTTCTTT.

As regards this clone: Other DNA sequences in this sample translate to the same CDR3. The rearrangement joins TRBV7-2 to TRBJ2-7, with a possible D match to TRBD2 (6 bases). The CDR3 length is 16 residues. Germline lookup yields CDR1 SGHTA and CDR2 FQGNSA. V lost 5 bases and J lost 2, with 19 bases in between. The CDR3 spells CASSLVGAGRTYEQYF. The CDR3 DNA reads TGTGCCAGCAGCCTAGTCGGGGCGGGGAGAACCTACGAGCAGTACTTC.

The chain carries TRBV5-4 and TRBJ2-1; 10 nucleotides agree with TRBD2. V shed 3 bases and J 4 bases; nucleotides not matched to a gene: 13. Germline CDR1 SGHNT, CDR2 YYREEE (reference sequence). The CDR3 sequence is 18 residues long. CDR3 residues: CASSSRGTGTSVYNEQFF. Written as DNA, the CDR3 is TGTGCCAGCAGCTCGCGGGGAACGGGGACTAGCGTATACAATGAGCAGTTCTTC.

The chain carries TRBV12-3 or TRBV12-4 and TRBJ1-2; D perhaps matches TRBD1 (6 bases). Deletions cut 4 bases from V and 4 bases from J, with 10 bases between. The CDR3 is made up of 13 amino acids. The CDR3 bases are TGTGCCAGCAGTTACGACAGGCTCTATGGCTACACCTTC. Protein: CASSYDRLYGYTF.

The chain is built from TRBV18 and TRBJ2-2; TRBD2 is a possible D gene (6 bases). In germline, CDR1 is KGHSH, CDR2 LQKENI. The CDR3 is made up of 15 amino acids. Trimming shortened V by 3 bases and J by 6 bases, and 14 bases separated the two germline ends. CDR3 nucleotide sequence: TGTGCCAGCTCACCCGCGGGACTCCGGTCCGGGGAGCTGTTTTTT. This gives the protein CASSPAGLRSGELFF. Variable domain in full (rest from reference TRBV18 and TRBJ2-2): NAGVMQNPRHLVRRRGQEARLRCSPMKGHSHVYWYRQLPEEGLKFMVYLQKENIIDESGMPKERFSAEFPKEGPSILRIQQVVRGDSAAYFCASSPAGLRSGELFFGEGSRLTVL.

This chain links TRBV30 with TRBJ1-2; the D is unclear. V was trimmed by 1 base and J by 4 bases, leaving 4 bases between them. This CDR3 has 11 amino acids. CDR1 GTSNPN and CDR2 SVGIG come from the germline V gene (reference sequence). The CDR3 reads CAWSEGYGYTF. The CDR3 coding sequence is TGTGCCTGGAGTGAGGGCTATGGCTACACCTTC.

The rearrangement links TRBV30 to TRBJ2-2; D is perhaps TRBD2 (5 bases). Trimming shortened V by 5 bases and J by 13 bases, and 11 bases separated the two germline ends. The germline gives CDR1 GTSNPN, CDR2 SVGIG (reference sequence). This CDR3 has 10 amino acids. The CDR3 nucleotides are TGTGCCTGGGAGGGAGTTGGGCTGTTTTTT. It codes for CAWEGVGLFF.

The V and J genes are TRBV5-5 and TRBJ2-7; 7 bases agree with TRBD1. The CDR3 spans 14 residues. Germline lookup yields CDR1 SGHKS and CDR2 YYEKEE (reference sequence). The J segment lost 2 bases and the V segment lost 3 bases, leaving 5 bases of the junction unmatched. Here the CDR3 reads CASSSTGFPYEQYF. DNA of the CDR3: TGTGCCAGCAGCTCGACAGGGTTCCCCTACGAGCAGTACTTC.

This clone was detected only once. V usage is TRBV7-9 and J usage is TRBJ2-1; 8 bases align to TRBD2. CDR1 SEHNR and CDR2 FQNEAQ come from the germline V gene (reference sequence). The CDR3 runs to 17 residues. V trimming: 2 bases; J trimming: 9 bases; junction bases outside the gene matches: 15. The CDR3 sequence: CASSLMGFSGMPPEQFF. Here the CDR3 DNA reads TGTGCCAGCAGCTTAATGGGCTTTAGCGGGATGCCACCTGAGCAGTTCTTC.

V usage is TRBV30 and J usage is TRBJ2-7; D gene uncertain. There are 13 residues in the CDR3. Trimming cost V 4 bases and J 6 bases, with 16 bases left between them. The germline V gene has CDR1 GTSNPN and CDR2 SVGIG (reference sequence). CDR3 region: CAWTSNWFGEQYF. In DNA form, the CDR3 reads TGTGCCTGGACCTCAAACTGGTTTGGCGAGCAGTACTTC.

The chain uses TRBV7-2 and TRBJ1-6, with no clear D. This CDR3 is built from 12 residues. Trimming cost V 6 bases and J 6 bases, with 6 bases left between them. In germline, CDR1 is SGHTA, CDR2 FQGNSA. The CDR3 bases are TGTGCCAGCAGAGGTAGTAATTCACCCCTCCACTTT. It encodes CASRGSNSPLHF.

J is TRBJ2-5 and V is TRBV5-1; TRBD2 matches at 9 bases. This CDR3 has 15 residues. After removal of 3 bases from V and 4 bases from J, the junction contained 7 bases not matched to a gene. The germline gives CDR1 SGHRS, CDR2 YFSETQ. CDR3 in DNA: TGCGCCAGCAGCTCGGCGGGACTAGCACGAGAGACCCAGTACTTC. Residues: CASSSAGLARETQYF.

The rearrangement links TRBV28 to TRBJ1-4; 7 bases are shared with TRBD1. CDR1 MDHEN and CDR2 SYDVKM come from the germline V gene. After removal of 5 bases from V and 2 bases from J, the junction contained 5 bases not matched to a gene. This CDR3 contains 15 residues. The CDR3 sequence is CASSPQTGTNEKLFF. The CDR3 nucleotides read TGTGCCAGCAGTCCCCAGACAGGGACTAATGAAAAACTGTTTTTT.

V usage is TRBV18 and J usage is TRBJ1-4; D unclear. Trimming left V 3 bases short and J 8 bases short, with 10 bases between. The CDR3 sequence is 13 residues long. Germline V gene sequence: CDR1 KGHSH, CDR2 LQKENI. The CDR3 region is CASSPTRIEKLFF. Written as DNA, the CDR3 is TGTGCCAGCTCACCTACGCGTATCGAAAAACTGTTTTTT.

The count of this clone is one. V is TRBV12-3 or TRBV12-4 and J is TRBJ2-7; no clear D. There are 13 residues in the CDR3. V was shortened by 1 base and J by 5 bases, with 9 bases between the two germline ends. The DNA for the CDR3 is TGTGCCAGCAGTTTAGTTCCGGCTAACGAGCAGTACTTC. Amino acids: CASSLVPANEQYF.

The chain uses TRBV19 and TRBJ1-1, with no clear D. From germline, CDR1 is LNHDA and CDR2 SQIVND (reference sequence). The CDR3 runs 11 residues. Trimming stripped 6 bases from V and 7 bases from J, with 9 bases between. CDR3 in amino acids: CASSYDVEAFF. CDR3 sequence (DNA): TGTGCCAGTAGCTATGACGTTGAAGCTTTCTTT.

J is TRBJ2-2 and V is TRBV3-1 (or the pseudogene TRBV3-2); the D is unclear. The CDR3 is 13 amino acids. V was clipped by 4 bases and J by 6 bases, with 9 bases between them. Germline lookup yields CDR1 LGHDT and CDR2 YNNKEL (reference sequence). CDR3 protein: CASSPDLSGELFF. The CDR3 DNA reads TGTGCCAGCAGCCCGGACCTATCCGGGGAGCTGTTTTTT.

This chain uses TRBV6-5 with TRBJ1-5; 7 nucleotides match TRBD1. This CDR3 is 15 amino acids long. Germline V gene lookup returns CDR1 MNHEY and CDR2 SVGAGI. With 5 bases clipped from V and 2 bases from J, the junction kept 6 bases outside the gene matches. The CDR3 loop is CASSRQGGGNQPQHF. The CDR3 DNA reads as TGTGCCAGCAGTCGACAGGGTGGGGGCAATCAGCCCCAGCATTTT.

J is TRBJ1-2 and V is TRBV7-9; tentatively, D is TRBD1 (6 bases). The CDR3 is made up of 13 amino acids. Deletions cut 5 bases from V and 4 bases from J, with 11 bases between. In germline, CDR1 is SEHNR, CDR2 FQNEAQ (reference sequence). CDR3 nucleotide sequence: TGTGCCAGCAGCCTAGGGACAACCTATGGCTACACCTTC. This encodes CASSLGTTYGYTF.

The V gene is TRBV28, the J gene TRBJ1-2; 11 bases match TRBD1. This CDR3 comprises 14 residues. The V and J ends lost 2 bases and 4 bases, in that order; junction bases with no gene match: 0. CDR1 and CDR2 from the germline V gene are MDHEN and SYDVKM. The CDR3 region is CASSLGTGGYGYTF. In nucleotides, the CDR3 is TGTGCCAGCAGTTTAGGGACAGGGGGCTATGGCTACACCTTC.

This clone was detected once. CDR3 nucleotides: TGTGCCAGCGTACGATCTCTCCATAATTCACCCCTCCACTTT. It codes for CASVRSLHNSPLHF. The rearrangement uses TRBV6-5 and TRBJ1-6; D is uncertain. This CDR3 spans 14 amino acids. Trimming removed 8 bases at V and 5 bases at J, with 13 bases between. CDR1 is MNHEY, CDR2 SVGAGI, per germline.